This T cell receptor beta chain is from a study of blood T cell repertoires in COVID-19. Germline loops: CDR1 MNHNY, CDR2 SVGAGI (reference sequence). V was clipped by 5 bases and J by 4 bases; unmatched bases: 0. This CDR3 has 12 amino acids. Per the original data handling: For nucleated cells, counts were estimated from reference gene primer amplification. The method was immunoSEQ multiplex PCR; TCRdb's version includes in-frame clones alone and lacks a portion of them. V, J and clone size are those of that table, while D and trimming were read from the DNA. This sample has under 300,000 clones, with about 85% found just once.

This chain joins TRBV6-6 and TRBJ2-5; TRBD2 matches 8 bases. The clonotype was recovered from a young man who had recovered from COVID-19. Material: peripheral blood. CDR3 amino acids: CASSTSGETQYF. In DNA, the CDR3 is TGTGCCAGCAGTACTAGCGGAGAGACCCAGTACTTC.